Listed here are 2 T cell receptor beta chains from one sample, sequenced in a study of T cells in Graves' hyperthyroidism and ophthalmopathy. Amplified regions were TCR beta CDR3 sequences from RNA transcripts. In the first-round RT-PCR of the TCR CDR3, the HTBI primer set was used. Each CDR3 protein gets one entry after TCRdb re-called the multiplex PCR reads with MiXCR. Of hundreds of thousands of distinct CDR3 sequences listed, 35% to 40% were seen once; the top ten hold around 9.3%. The sequenced sample was blood. The receptors stem from a man aged 18-30 years with Graves' hyperthyroidism.

This clonotype was detected only a few times. The rearrangement uses TRBV20-1 and TRBJ1-1, with TRBD1 matching over 9 bases. V was clipped by 0 bases and J by 3 bases; unmatched bases: 5. Germline CDR1 is DFQATT and CDR2 is SNEGSKA (reference sequence). The CDR3 consists of 15 residues. The CDR3 DNA is TGCAGTGCTAGAGATACGGGGGACAGGGACACTGAAGCTTTCTTT. It is translated as CSARDTGDRDTEAFF.

This clonotype was recorded many times. This sequence joins TRBV10-3 and TRBJ1-3, with 7 bases aligning to TRBD1. This CDR3 is 15 amino acids long. In germline, CDR1 is ENHRY, CDR2 SYGVKD. V was clipped by 7 bases and J by 2 bases; unmatched bases: 8. CDR3 sequence: CAIMAGGYAGNTIYF. CDR3 nucleotide sequence: TGTGCCATCATGGCAGGGGGGTACGCTGGAAACACCATATATTTT.